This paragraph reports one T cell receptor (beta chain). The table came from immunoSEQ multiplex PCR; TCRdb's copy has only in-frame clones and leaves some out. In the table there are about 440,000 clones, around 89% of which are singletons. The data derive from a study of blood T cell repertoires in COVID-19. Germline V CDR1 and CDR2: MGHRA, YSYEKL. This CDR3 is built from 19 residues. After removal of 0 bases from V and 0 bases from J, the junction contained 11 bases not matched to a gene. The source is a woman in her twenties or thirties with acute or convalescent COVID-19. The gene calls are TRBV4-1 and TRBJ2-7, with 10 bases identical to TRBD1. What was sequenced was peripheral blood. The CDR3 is CASSQDLGRGTGDSYEQYF. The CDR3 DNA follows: TGCGCCAGCAGCCAAGATCTGGGCAGAGGGACAGGGGACTCCTACGAGCAGTACTTC.